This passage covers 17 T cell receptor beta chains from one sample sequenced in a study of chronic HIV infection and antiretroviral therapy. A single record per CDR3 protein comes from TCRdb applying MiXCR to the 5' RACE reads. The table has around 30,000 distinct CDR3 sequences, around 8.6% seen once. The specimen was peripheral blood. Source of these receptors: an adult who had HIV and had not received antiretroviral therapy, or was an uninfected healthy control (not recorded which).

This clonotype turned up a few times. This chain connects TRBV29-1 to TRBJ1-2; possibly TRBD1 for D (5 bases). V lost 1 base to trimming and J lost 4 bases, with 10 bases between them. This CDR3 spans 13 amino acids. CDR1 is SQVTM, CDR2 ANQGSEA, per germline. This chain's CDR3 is CSVEGGPTYGYTF. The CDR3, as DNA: TGCAGCGTTGAAGGGGGACCCACCTATGGCTACACCTTC.

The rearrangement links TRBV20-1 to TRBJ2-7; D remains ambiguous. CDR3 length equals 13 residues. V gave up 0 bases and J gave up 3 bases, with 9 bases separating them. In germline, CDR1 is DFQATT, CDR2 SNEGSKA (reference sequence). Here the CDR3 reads CSARDSKDYEQYF. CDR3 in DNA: TGCAGTGCTAGAGATTCGAAGGACTACGAGCAGTACTTC.

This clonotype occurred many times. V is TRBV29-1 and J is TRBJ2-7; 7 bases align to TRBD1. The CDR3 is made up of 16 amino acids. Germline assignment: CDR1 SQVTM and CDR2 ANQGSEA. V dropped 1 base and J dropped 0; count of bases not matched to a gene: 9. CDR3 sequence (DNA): TGCAGCGTTGAAGGTTTGACAGGGCCACGCTCCTACGAGCAGTACTTC. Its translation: CSVEGLTGPRSYEQYF.

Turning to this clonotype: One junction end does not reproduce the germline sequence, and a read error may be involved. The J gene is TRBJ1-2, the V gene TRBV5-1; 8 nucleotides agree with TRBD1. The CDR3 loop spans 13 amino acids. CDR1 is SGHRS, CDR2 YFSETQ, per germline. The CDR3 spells CASSLDRAYGYTF. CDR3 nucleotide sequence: TGCGCCAGCAGTTTGGACAGGGCCTATGGCTACACCTTC.

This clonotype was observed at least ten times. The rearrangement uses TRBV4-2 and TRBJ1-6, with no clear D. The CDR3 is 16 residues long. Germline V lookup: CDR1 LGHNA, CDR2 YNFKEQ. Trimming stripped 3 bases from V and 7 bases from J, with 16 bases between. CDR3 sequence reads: CASSQIKRPLNSPLHF. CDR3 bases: TGTGCCAGCAGCCAGATAAAGCGACCCTTAAATTCACCCCTCCACTTT.

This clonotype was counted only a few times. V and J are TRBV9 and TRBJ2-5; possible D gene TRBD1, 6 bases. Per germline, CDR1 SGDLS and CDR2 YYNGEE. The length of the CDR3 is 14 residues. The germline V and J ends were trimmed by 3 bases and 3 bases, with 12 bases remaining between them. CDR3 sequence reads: CASSAQGEKETQYF. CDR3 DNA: TGTGCCAGCAGCGCACAGGGAGAGAAAGAGACCCAGTACTTC.

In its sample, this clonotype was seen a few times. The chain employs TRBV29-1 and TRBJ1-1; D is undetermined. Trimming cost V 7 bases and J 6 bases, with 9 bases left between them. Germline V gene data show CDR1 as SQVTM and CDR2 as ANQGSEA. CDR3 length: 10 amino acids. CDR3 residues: CSAGGAEAFF. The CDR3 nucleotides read TGCAGCGCAGGAGGCGCTGAAGCTTTCTTT.

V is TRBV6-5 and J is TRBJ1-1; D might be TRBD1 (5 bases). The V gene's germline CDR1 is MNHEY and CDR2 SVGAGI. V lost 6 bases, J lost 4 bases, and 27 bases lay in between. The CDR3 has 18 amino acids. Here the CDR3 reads CASSRSPIGAARGTEAFF. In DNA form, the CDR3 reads TGTGCCAGCAGCCGAAGCCCCATTGGGGCAGCTCGAGGCACTGAAGCTTTCTTT.

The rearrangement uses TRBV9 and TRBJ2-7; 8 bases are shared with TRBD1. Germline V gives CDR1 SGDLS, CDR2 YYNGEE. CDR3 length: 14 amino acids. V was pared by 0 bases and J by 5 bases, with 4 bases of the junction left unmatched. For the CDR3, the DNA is TGTGCCAGCAGCGTAGATGGCAGGGGGCACGAGCAGTACTTC. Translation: CASSVDGRGHEQYF.

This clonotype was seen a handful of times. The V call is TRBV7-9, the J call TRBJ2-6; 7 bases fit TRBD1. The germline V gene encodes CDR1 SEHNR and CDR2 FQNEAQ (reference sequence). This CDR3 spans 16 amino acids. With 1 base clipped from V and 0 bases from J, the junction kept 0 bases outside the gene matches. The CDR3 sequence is CASSLGQGSGANVLTF. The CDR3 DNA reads TGTGCCAGCAGCTTAGGACAGGGCTCTGGGGCCAACGTCCTGACTTTC. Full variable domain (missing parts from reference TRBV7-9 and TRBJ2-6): DTGVSQNPRHKITKRGQNVTFRCDPISEHNRLYWYRQTLGQGPEFLTYFQNEAQLEKSRLLSDRFSAERPKGSFSTLEIQRTEQGDSAMYLCASSLGQGSGANVLTFGAGSRLTVL.

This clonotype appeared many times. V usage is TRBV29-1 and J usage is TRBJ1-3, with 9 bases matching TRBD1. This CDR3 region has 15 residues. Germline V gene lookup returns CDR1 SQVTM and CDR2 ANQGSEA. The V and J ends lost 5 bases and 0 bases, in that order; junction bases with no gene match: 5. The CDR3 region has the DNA TGCAGCGTTCGGACAGGGGCTCACTCTGGAAACACCATATATTTT. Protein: CSVRTGAHSGNTIYF.

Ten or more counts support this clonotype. The CDR3 spells CASSPPGPNIQYF. The CDR3 coding sequence is TGCGCCAGCAGCCCCCCGGGGCCGAACATTCAGTACTTC. The chain links TRBV5-1 to TRBJ2-4; D possibly matches TRBD1 or TRBD2 (5 bases each). The CDR3 has 13 residues. Trimming stripped 4 bases from V and 7 bases from J, with 12 bases between. CDR1 is SGHRS and CDR2 is YFSETQ in the germline V gene.

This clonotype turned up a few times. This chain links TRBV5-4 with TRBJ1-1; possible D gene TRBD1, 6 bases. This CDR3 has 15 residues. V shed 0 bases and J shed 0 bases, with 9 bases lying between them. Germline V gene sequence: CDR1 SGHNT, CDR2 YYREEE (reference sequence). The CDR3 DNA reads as TGTGCCAGCAGCTTGGCCGGACAGCTGAACACTGAAGCTTTCTTT. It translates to CASSLAGQLNTEAFF.

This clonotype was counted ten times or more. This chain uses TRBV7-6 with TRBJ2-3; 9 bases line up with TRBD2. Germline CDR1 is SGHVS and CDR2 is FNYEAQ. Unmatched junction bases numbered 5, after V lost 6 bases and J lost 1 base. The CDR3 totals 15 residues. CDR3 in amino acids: CASRPSGTGTDTQYF. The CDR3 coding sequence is TGTGCCAGCAGACCTAGCGGGACTGGCACAGATACGCAGTATTTT.

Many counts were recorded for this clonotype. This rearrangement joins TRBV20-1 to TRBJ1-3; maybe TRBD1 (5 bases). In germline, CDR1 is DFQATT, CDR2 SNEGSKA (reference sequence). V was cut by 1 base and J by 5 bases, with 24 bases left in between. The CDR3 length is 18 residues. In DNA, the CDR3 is TGCAGTGCTAGAGCCCACCCCCGCGGGGGGTATTCGCGAAACACCATATATTTT. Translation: CSARAHPRGGYSRNTIYF.

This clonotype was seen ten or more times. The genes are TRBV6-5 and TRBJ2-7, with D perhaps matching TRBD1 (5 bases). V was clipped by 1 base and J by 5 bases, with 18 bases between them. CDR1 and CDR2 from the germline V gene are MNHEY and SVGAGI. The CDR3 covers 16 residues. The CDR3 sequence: CASSYFGQRRADEQYF. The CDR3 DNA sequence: TGTGCCAGCAGTTACTTCGGTCAACGCAGGGCGGACGAGCAGTACTTC.

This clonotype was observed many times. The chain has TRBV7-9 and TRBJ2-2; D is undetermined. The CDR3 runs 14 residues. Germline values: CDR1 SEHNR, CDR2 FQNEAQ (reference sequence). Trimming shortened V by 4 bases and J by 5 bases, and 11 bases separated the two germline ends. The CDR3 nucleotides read TGTGCCAGCAGCTACGGTGGGAAAACCGGGGAGCTGTTTTTT. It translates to CASSYGGKTGELFF. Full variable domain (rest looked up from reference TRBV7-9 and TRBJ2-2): DTGVSQNPRHKITKRGQNVTFRCDPISEHNRLYWYRQTLGQGPEFLTYFQNEAQLEKSRLLSDRFSAERPKGSFSTLEIQRTEQGDSAMYLCASSYGGKTGELFFGEGSRLTVL.